These 19 T cell receptor beta chains came from one sample sequenced in a study of T cells in localized non-small cell lung cancer. TCRdb's table, derived via immunoSEQ multiplex PCR, lists solely in-frame clones and lacks some. Of 20,000 to 25,000 clones listed, approximately 81% are singletons. Specimen: PBMCs, collected before any cancer treatment. The receptors derive from a woman aged 35-75 years with stage II squamous cell lung carcinoma.

This chain connects TRBV5-1 to TRBJ2-1, with D hard to call. CDR1 and CDR2 from the germline V gene are SGHRS and YFSETQ. V lost 0 bases and J lost 3, with 10 bases in between. The CDR3 covers 15 residues. The CDR3 is CASSLDGSDYNEQFF. DNA for the CDR3: TGCGCCAGCAGCTTGGACGGATCCGACTACAATGAGCAGTTCTTC. The whole variable domain, remainder taken from reference TRBV5-1 and TRBJ2-1, is KAGVTQTPRYLIKTRGQQVTLSCSPISGHRSVSWYQQTPGQGLQFLFEYFSETQRNKGNFPGRFSGRQFSNSRSEMNVSTLELGDSALYLCASSLDGSDYNEQFFGPGTRLTVL.

This clone was seen just once. V usage is TRBV7-7 and J usage is TRBJ2-3, with TRBD1 identical over 7 bases. There are 14 residues in the CDR3. CDR1 is SSHAT, CDR2 FNYEAQ, per germline (reference sequence). V lost 6 bases, J lost 4 bases, and 7 bases stayed unmatched. The CDR3 spells CASSPSTGADTQYF. The CDR3 coding sequence is TGTGCCAGCAGTCCATCAACAGGGGCAGATACGCAGTATTTT. Based on the CDR3 plus reference TRBV7-7 and TRBJ2-3, the full variable domain is GAGVSQSPRYKVTKRGQDVTLRCDPISSHATLYWYQQALGQGPEFLTYFNYEAQPDKSGLPSDRFSAERPEGSISTLTIQRTEQRDSAMYRCASSPSTGADTQYFGPGTRLTVL.

The gene calls are TRBV7-6 and TRBJ2-7; D is perhaps TRBD1 (6 bases). The germline V gene encodes CDR1 SGHVS and CDR2 FNYEAQ. V lost 4 bases and J 1 base, leaving 17 bases between the germline ends. The CDR3 is 16 residues long. CDR3 protein: CASSSLTGFSSYEQYF. The CDR3 nucleotides read TGTGCCAGCAGCTCCTTAACAGGGTTTTCGTCCTACGAGCAGTACTTC.

The chain joins TRBV19 to TRBJ2-7; D is ambiguous. Germline CDR1 reads LNHDA; CDR2 reads SQIVND (reference sequence). Trimming shortened V by 3 bases and J by 5 bases, and 5 bases separated the two germline ends. There are 11 residues in the CDR3. The DNA for the CDR3 is TGTGCCAGTAGTATCGGTCACGAGCAGTACTTC. Protein product: CASSIGHEQYF.

The CDR3 loop is CASSFPYADTQYF. The CDR3 coding sequence is TGTGCCAGCAGCTTCCCCTACGCAGATACGCAGTATTTT. The chain uses TRBV5-4 and TRBJ2-3, with D uncertain. The germline V and J ends were trimmed by 2 bases and 4 bases, with 8 bases remaining between them. Per germline, CDR1 SGHNT and CDR2 YYREEE (reference sequence). This CDR3 has 13 residues.

In this sample, this clone turned up once. The V and J genes are TRBV5-1 and TRBJ2-2; D is perhaps TRBD2 (5 bases). Per germline, CDR1 SGHRS and CDR2 YFSETQ. V was clipped by 7 bases and J by 1 base, with 14 bases between them. The CDR3 is 15 residues long. The CDR3, as DNA: TGCGCCAGCGCGGGCCCGGCGGGGAACACCGGGGAGCTGTTTTTT. This translates into CASAGPAGNTGELFF.

This clone has a single count. CDR3 in DNA: TGTGCCAGCAGCCGTGATACCCTCACCTCCTACGAGCAGTACTTC. This sequence encodes CASSRDTLTSYEQYF. J is TRBJ2-7 and V is TRBV7-2, with unresolved D. The ends were cut back, 5 bases at V and 0 bases at J, with 14 bases in the middle. The length of the CDR3 is 15 residues. CDR1 is SGHTA, CDR2 FQGNSA, per germline.

The table lists this clone with a few counts. The rearrangement links TRBV4-2 to TRBJ2-3, with TRBD2 matching over 7 bases. This CDR3 is built from 16 residues. J lost 7 bases, V lost 0 bases, and 10 bases had no gene match. Germline CDR1 reads LGHNA; CDR2 reads YNFKEQ. CDR3 sequence reads: CASSQDSGGPPNTQYF. In DNA, the CDR3 is TGTGCCAGCAGCCAAGATTCGGGAGGCCCCCCCAATACGCAGTATTTT.

The rearrangement uses TRBV9 and TRBJ2-7, with 7 bases that match TRBD1. The CDR3 covers 13 residues. The V gene end was trimmed by 2 bases and the J gene end by 5 bases; junction bases not matched to a gene: 4. Germline V gene lookup returns CDR1 SGDLS and CDR2 YYNGEE. In nucleotides, the CDR3 is TGTGCCAGCAGCGTCGGGACAGAGAACGAGCAGTACTTC. It encodes CASSVGTENEQYF.

CDR3 sequence reads: CASSERSGRPPYEQYF. CDR3 coding DNA: TGTGCCAGCAGTGAACGTAGCGGGAGGCCCCCCTACGAGCAGTACTTC. This sequence joins TRBV6-1 and TRBJ2-7, with 10 bases matching TRBD2. Germline lookup yields CDR1 MNHNS and CDR2 SASEGT. The CDR3 is made up of 16 amino acids. V shed 2 bases and J 2 bases; nucleotides not matched to a gene: 6.

This chain links TRBV4-3 with TRBJ1-2; maybe TRBD1 (6 bases). Germline CDR1 reads LGHNA; CDR2 reads YSLEER. Trimming took off 3 bases at V and 5 bases at J, with 16 bases between the two ends. The CDR3 totals 15 residues. Written as DNA, the CDR3 is TGCGCCAGCAGCCATACGCCAGGGGAAGGGTATGGCTACACCTTC. This encodes CASSHTPGEGYGYTF.

The chain couples TRBV7-8 to TRBJ2-1; 7 bases map to TRBD2. After removal of 4 bases from V and 5 bases from J, the junction contained 8 bases not matched to a gene. This CDR3 is built from 15 residues. The germline gives CDR1 SGHVS, CDR2 FQNEAQ. The CDR3 coding sequence is TGTGCCAGCAGCTCCCCTCCTAGCGGTCACAATGAGCAGTTCTTC. This encodes CASSSPPSGHNEQFF.

The V gene is TRBV18, the J gene TRBJ2-3, with D perhaps matching TRBD2 (5 bases). The CDR3 is 18 residues long. V gave up 1 base and J gave up 1 base, with 18 bases separating them. Germline values: CDR1 KGHSH, CDR2 LQKENI. For the CDR3, the DNA is TGTGCCAGCTCACCACGAGGGATAGACCTAAGCGGCACAGATACGCAGTATTTT. Its translation is CASSPRGIDLSGTDTQYF.

The J gene is TRBJ2-7, the V gene TRBV29-1; 8 nucleotides align to TRBD2. Unmatched junction bases numbered 5, after V lost 4 bases and J lost 0 bases. The CDR3 length is 14 residues. Germline CDR1 is SQVTM and CDR2 is ANQGSEA. The CDR3 protein is CSVGGGSSSYEQYF. The CDR3 nucleotides are TGCAGCGTTGGCGGGGGGAGCAGCTCCTACGAGCAGTACTTC.

The chain joins TRBV11-2 to TRBJ2-1; perhaps TRBD2 as D (6 bases). The V and J ends lost 3 bases and 2 bases respectively, with 8 bases between them. CDR1 is SGHAT and CDR2 is FQNNGV in the germline V gene. There are 14 residues in the CDR3. As DNA, the CDR3 is TGTGCCAGCAGCTTCCAGCGGGCCTACAATGAGCAGTTCTTC. This encodes CASSFQRAYNEQFF.

V and J are TRBV7-2 and TRBJ1-1, with a weak D call TRBD1 (6 bases). CDR1 SGHTA and CDR2 FQGNSA come from the germline V gene. Trimming stripped 2 bases from V and 4 bases from J, with 11 bases between. The CDR3 consists of 14 residues. The CDR3 DNA reads as TGTGCCAGCAGCTTAAGACAGGCGACCACTGAAGCTTTCTTT. This sequence encodes CASSLRQATTEAFF. The whole variable domain, filled in from reference TRBV7-2 and TRBJ1-1, reads GAGVSQSPSNKVTEKGKDVELRCDPISGHTALYWYRQSLGQGLEFLIYFQGNSAPDKSGLPSDRFSAERTGGSVSTLTIQRTQQEDSAVYLCASSLRQATTEAFFGQGTRLTVV.

The rearrangement uses TRBV18 and TRBJ2-1, with 7 bases that match TRBD2. This CDR3 has 15 amino acids. Germline values: CDR1 KGHSH, CDR2 LQKENI. J gave up 0 bases and V 6 bases, and 5 bases lay outside the gene matches. The CDR3 nucleotides are TGTGCCAGCTCCCTAGGCGGGAGCTCCTACAATGAGCAGTTCTTC. It codes for CASSLGGSSYNEQFF.

The chain links TRBV6-5 to TRBJ2-7; D ambiguous. This CDR3 is 14 amino acids long. V lost 0 bases and J 3 bases, leaving 9 bases between the germline ends. From germline, CDR1 is MNHEY and CDR2 SVGAGI. Here the CDR3 reads CASSYSPGLYEQYF. The CDR3 DNA reads as TGTGCCAGCAGTTACTCGCCGGGCCTCTACGAGCAGTACTTC.

This rearrangement joins TRBV4-3 to TRBJ1-2; D remains ambiguous. Deletions cut 0 bases from V and 3 bases from J, with 11 bases between. CDR3 length equals 15 residues. Germline CDR1 is LGHNA and CDR2 is YSLEER. The CDR3 is CASSQDETAHYGYTF. DNA for the CDR3: TGCGCCAGCAGCCAAGATGAGACGGCCCACTATGGCTACACCTTC.